The entry that follows covers one T cell receptor (beta chain) sequence. The antigen is unknown. Expressed TCRB transcripts were sequenced because the entire RNA isolate underwent reverse transcription. Assay used: immunoSEQ multiplex PCR; TCRdb lists only in-frame clones, some missing. Seen here are 900,000 or so clones, about a sixth observed once, and the top ten hold 0.02% to 0.025%. The sample originates from a study of beta chain features in type 1 diabetes. Study at large: Investigators examined around 110 million sorted cells across all samples. Findings and caveats of the study: The study found fewer insertions and more deletions at VDJ junctions in type 1 diabetes patients. Whether HLA type affects TCRB rearrangement stayed undetermined in the present work.

Trimming took 5 bases from V and 8 from J, leaving 18 bases between them. The germline CDR1 and CDR2 sequences are SGHNT and YENEEA. The CDR3 loop spans 15 amino acids. The chain links TRBV11-3 to TRBJ2-2; no clear D gene. Source material: naive CD4+ T cells from blood. The origin of this receptor is a woman between 18 and 30 years old in good health. The CDR3 here is CASSPRRSPPGELFF. In DNA form, the CDR3 reads TGTGCCAGCAGCCCCAGAAGAAGCCCCCCGGGGGAGCTGTTTTTT.